The 11 T cell receptor beta chains below were found in one sample sequenced in a study of early T cells in non-severe SARS-CoV-2 infection. TCRdb reanalysed the 5' RACE reads using MiXCR and keeps one entry per CDR3 protein. The table shows fewer than 80,000 distinct CDR3 sequences, with 4% to 6% occurring only once. The sample was whole blood, taken at baseline. Receptors originate from an adult who was a healthcare worker with PCR-confirmed SARS-CoV-2 infection or an uninfected control (not recorded which). The donor label of this sample is uncertain.

This clonotype was observed a handful of times. J is TRBJ1-2 and V is TRBV20-1; D gene uncertain. V was shortened by 0 bases and J by 0 bases, with 14 bases between the two germline ends. The CDR3 runs to 16 residues. Per germline, CDR1 DFQATT and CDR2 SNEGSKA (reference sequence). CDR3 amino acids: CSARETDPPSNYGYTF. As DNA, the CDR3 is TGCAGTGCTAGAGAAACAGATCCACCATCTAACTATGGCTACACCTTC.

The chain carries TRBV27 and TRBJ1-5; D might be TRBD1 (5 bases). V was pared by 1 base and J by 1 base, with 14 bases between. The CDR3 covers 17 residues. The germline gives CDR1 MNHEY, CDR2 SMNVEV (reference sequence). The DNA of the CDR3 is TGTGCCAGCAGTTTATACGGAAGGGGTGAAAGCAATCAGCCCCAGCATTTT. It is translated as CASSLYGRGESNQPQHF.

The table lists this clonotype with many counts. The chain has TRBV11-2 and TRBJ2-7; D assignment may be TRBD1 or TRBD2 (5 bases each). The CDR3 is 13 amino acids. V lost 3 bases and J lost 4, with 10 bases in between. Per germline, CDR1 SGHAT and CDR2 FQNNGV. The DNA of the CDR3 is TGTGCCAGCAGCTTCGGGGCTGTGTACGAGCAGTACTTC. Translating gives CASSFGAVYEQYF.

This clonotype was counted a few times. V usage is TRBV3-1 and J usage is TRBJ2-3; 15 bases align to TRBD2. With 4 bases clipped from V and 5 bases from J, the junction kept 4 bases outside the gene matches. This CDR3 region has 16 residues. CDR1 and CDR2 (germline): LGHDT, YNNKEL (reference sequence). The DNA for the CDR3 is TGTGCCAGCAGCCCCGGGACTAGCGGGGGGAAAGATACGCAGTATTTT. Its protein product is CASSPGTSGGKDTQYF.

In regard to this clonotype: A much larger clone differs from this one at a single base, so this may be a read error. The chain has TRBV29-1 and TRBJ2-1; 8 bases are a match to TRBD1. Germline CDR1 and CDR2: SQVTM and ANQGSEA. The CDR3 length is 14 residues. The CDR3 spells CCVDRGRSHNEQFF. As DNA, the CDR3 is TGCTGCGTTGACAGGGGCCGAAGCCACAATGAGCAGTTCTTC.

This clonotype has more than one count but fewer than ten. The genes are TRBV19 and TRBJ2-2; 8 bases agree with TRBD1. There are 15 residues in the CDR3. The V gene's germline CDR1 is LNHDA and CDR2 SQIVND (reference sequence). Trimming cost V 7 bases and J 4 bases; bases outside gene matches: 8. The chain's CDR3 is CASTPGQDGTGELFF. CDR3 nucleotides: TGTGCCAGTACCCCGGGACAGGACGGCACCGGGGAGCTGTTTTTT.

This clonotype occurred many times. Its ends do not fully match the called genes, so a read error is possible. The CDR3 coding sequence is TGTGCCAGCAGATCCGGGGACATGCATTTT. It is translated as CASRSGDMHF. This sequence joins TRBV7-9 and TRBJ2-3; D possibly corresponds to TRBD1 (6 bases). The CDR3 has 10 amino acids. Germline V gene sequence: CDR1 SEHNR, CDR2 FQNEAQ (reference sequence).

This clonotype was seen repeatedly, ten times or more. This sequence joins TRBV12-3 or TRBV12-4 and TRBJ1-6; D ambiguous. Trimming shortened V by 4 bases and J by 10 bases, and 14 bases separated the two germline ends. CDR3 length: 14 amino acids. CDR3 DNA: TGTGCCAGCAGTTCAGAGGTTTCTTGGTCACCCCTCCACTTT. Residues: CASSSEVSWSPLHF.

The chain couples TRBV21-1 to TRBJ2-1; the table's TRBD1 call for D was not verified on the DNA. TRBV21-1 is recorded as a pseudogene. The CDR3 contains 15 residues. Written as DNA, the CDR3 is TGTGCCAGCAGAACTTGGGGGGGCGCCTACAATGAGCAGTTCTTC. The encoded protein is CASRTWGGAYNEQFF.

A few counts support this clonotype. The J gene is TRBJ1-1, the V gene TRBV7-3, with TRBD1 as a possible D gene (5 bases). V was shortened by 6 bases and J by 1 base, with 12 bases between the two germline ends. CDR3 length: 14 amino acids. Germline V gene data show CDR1 as SGHTA and CDR2 as FQGTGA. The DNA of the CDR3 is TGTGCCAGCAGTCCAGGGTCGGCGAACACTGAAGCTTTCTTT. Protein product: CASSPGSANTEAFF.

In this sample, this clonotype turned up a few times. The rearrangement joins TRBV20-1 to TRBJ2-4; D perhaps matches TRBD1 (6 bases). Germline values: CDR1 DFQATT, CDR2 SNEGSKA (reference sequence). Trimming took off 4 bases at V and 7 bases at J, with 23 bases between the two ends. This CDR3 is 16 amino acids long. The chain's CDR3 is CSATHPFTGQGNIQYF. CDR3 nucleotides: TGCAGTGCTACACATCCCTTTACGGGACAAGGGAACATTCAGTACTTC.